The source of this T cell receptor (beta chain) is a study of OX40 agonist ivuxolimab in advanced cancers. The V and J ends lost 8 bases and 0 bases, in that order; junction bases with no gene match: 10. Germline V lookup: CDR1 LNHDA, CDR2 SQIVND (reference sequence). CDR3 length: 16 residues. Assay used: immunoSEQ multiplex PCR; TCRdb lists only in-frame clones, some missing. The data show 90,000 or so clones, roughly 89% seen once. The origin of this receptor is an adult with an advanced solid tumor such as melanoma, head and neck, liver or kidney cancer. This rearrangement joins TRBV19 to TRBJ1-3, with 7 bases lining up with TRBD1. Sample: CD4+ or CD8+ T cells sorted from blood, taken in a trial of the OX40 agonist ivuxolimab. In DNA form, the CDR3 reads TGTGCCAGTGGGACAGTTAGGCCTCCCTCTGGAAACACCATATATTTT. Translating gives CASGTVRPPSGNTIYF.